The 17 T cell receptor beta chains listed next were all sequenced from one sample in a study of blood T cell repertoires in COVID-19. Using immunoSEQ multiplex PCR, the repertoire was profiled, and TCRdb retains in-frame clones only, with some absent. The repertoire holds under 60,000 clones, roughly 82% seen once, with roughly 7.3% in the top ten. Sequences were obtained from peripheral blood. The receptors were gathered from a man aged 35 to 55 with acute or convalescent COVID-19.

The chain is built from TRBV28 and TRBJ2-2; D remains unclear. The CDR3 totals 13 residues. V was trimmed by 5 bases and J by 7 bases, leaving 11 bases between them. Germline V gene lookup returns CDR1 MDHEN and CDR2 SYDVKM. In DNA, the CDR3 is TGTGCCAGCAGTCTAGGCACCGTCGGGGAGCTGTTTTTT. It specifies CASSLGTVGELFF.

The V gene is TRBV5-1, the J gene TRBJ2-7, with 10 bases aligning to TRBD1. Germline CDR1 and CDR2: SGHRS and YFSETQ. Trimming took 0 bases from V and 6 from J; bases not matched to a gene: 18. The CDR3 has 19 residues. The CDR3: CASSLVKGTGDLLQGEQYF. In nucleotides, the CDR3 is TGCGCCAGCAGCTTGGTAAAAGGGACAGGGGATCTCCTTCAGGGCGAGCAGTACTTC.

This chain uses TRBV19 with TRBJ1-2; TRBD1 matches at 8 bases. Germline V gene data show CDR1 as LNHDA and CDR2 as SQIVND (reference sequence). CDR3 length: 16 residues. V shed 4 bases, J shed 4 bases, and the junction held 11 bases outside the gene matches. This CDR3 reads CASSRPGQAKVYGYTF. CDR3 DNA: TGTGCCAGTAGTAGGCCGGGACAGGCGAAAGTCTATGGCTACACCTTC.

The chain employs TRBV19 and TRBJ1-1, with 8 bases aligning to TRBD1. This CDR3 contains 16 residues. The V and J ends lost 3 bases and 5 bases, in that order; junction bases with no gene match: 11. The germline gives CDR1 LNHDA, CDR2 SQIVND (reference sequence). CDR3 amino acids: CASSMGRGQVTTEAFF. In DNA, the CDR3 is TGTGCCAGTAGTATGGGCAGGGGGCAAGTAACGACTGAAGCTTTCTTT.

The chain recombines TRBV2 with TRBJ1-3; tentative D call: TRBD1 (5 bases). The germline V gene encodes CDR1 SNHLY and CDR2 FYNNEI. The CDR3 is 14 amino acids. With 4 bases removed from V and 3 bases from J, the gap between germline ends came to 10 bases. CDR3 residues: CASSVGGDGNTIYF. As DNA, the CDR3 is TGTGCCAGCAGTGTAGGAGGGGATGGAAACACCATATATTTT.

This chain uses TRBV19 with TRBJ1-2; TRBD1 agrees at 8 bases. Germline CDR1 LNHDA, CDR2 SQIVND (reference sequence). Unmatched junction bases numbered 3, after V lost 5 bases and J lost 4 bases. CDR3 length: 13 residues. The CDR3 bases are TGTGCCAGTAGTGCCGGGACAGGCTATGGCTACACCTTC. Protein sequence: CASSAGTGYGYTF. Filled out from reference TRBV19 and TRBJ1-2, the complete variable domain reads DGGITQSPKYLFRKEGQNVTLSCEQNLNHDAMYWYRQDPGQGLRLIYYSQIVNDFQKGDIAEGYSVSREKKESFPLTVTSAQKNPTAFYLCASSAGTGYGYTFGSGTRLTVV.

This chain joins TRBV5-6 and TRBJ1-1; a possible D gene is TRBD1 (6 bases). This CDR3 has 14 amino acids. V lost 8 bases and J 1 base, leaving 15 bases between the germline ends. Per the germline V gene, CDR1 is SGHDT and CDR2 is YYEEEE. The CDR3 region is CASLGGQGNTEAFF. CDR3 in DNA: TGTGCCAGTCTCGGGGGGCAAGGGAACACTGAAGCTTTCTTT.

This chain's CDR3 is CASSPNLESNEKLFF. As DNA, the CDR3 is TGTGCCAGCTCTCCAAACCTCGAGAGTAATGAAAAACTGTTTTTT. This chain joins TRBV18 and TRBJ1-4, with no clear D. CDR1 is KGHSH and CDR2 is LQKENI in the germline V gene. V was clipped by 6 bases and J by 4 bases, with 15 bases between them. This CDR3 spans 15 amino acids.

V and J are TRBV29-1 and TRBJ2-7; D not certain. The CDR3 is 14 residues long. Germline CDR1 SQVTM, CDR2 ANQGSEA. Trimming left V 0 bases short and J 0 bases short, with 9 bases between. The CDR3 nucleotides read TGCAGCGTTGAAGATTCAGGAAGCTCCTACGAGCAGTACTTC. Translated, it gives CSVEDSGSSYEQYF.

A single count supports this clone. This chain links TRBV11-2 with TRBJ2-5; TRBD2 agrees at 14 bases. Trimming took 1 base from V and 2 from J; bases not matched to a gene: 9. Germline CDR1 SGHAT, CDR2 FQNNGV. CDR3 length equals 19 residues. The chain's CDR3 is CASSLVLGLAGGLQETQYF. The CDR3 nucleotides read TGTGCCAGCAGCTTAGTCTTAGGACTAGCGGGGGGACTGCAAGAGACCCAGTACTTC. The full variable domain, completed using reference TRBV11-2 and TRBJ2-5, is EAGVAQSPRYKIIEKRQSVAFWCNPISGHATLYWYQQILGQGPKLLIQFQNNGVVDDSQLPKDRFSAERLKGVDSTLKIQPAKLEDSAVYLCASSLVLGLAGGLQETQYFGPGTRLLVL.

The rearrangement joins TRBV6-5 to TRBJ2-7, with 7 bases that match TRBD1. The CDR3 is made up of 15 amino acids. The germline V gene has CDR1 MNHEY and CDR2 SVGAGI. Germline trimming cut 7 bases from V and 2 bases from J; bases unmatched to any gene: 11. The CDR3, as DNA: TGTGCCAGCACTCCCGGAGGACAGGTGACCTACGAGCAGTACTTC. It specifies CASTPGGQVTYEQYF.

The CDR3 is CSASNPGTGGFEQYF. CDR3 coding DNA: TGCAGTGCTAGTAATCCCGGGACAGGAGGTTTCGAGCAGTACTTC. The rearrangement links TRBV20-1 to TRBJ2-7; 8 bases fit TRBD1. V was clipped by 3 bases and J by 6 bases; unmatched bases: 13. This CDR3 is 15 amino acids long. In germline, CDR1 is DFQATT, CDR2 SNEGSKA (reference sequence).

V is TRBV21-1 and J is TRBJ2-7; the table's D call, TRBD2, has no DNA check behind it. TRBV21-1 is marked as a pseudogene. The CDR3 length is 16 residues. The CDR3 loop reads CASSHGRLAEIYEQYF. In DNA form, the CDR3 reads TGTGCCAGCAGCCATGGAAGGCTAGCGGAGATCTACGAGCAGTACTTC.

The V call is TRBV18, the J call TRBJ2-2; D might be TRBD1 (5 bases). Germline lookup yields CDR1 KGHSH and CDR2 LQKENI. V shed 3 bases and J shed 1 base, with 6 bases lying between them. This CDR3 is built from 14 residues. The CDR3, as DNA: TGTGCCAGCTCACCTACAGGGAACACCGGGGAGCTGTTTTTT. Translating it yields CASSPTGNTGELFF.

This clone was seen only once. The chain joins TRBV21-1 to TRBJ2-6; whether TRBD1, the table's D call, matches the DNA was not checked. TRBV21-1 is a recognized pseudogene. There are 18 residues in the CDR3. The CDR3 here is CASSNGTSDPSGANVLTF. CDR3 DNA: TGTGCCAGCAGCAATGGGACAAGCGACCCCTCTGGGGCCAACGTCCTGACTTTC.

The chain recombines TRBV27 with TRBJ2-1, with D possibly matching TRBD1 (6 bases). Germline values: CDR1 MNHEY, CDR2 SMNVEV (reference sequence). Trimming shortened V by 2 bases and J by 3 bases, and 14 bases separated the two germline ends. The CDR3 covers 16 residues. CDR3 loop: CASSLGGRGIYNEQFF. The DNA for the CDR3 is TGTGCCAGCAGTTTAGGAGGCAGGGGTATCTACAATGAGCAGTTCTTC.

The chain carries TRBV6-1 and TRBJ2-5; 7 positions match TRBD2. The CDR3 consists of 15 residues. The J segment lost 4 bases and the V segment lost 2 bases, leaving 7 bases of the junction unmatched. Germline V gives CDR1 MNHNS, CDR2 SASEGT. The CDR3 DNA reads TGTGCCAGCAGTGAAAACCTTCGGGGGGTAGAGACCCAGTACTTC. Its translation: CASSENLRGVETQYF.